These T cell receptor beta chains were read from a single sample in a study of T-cell reconstitution after alpha-beta-depleted transplantation in children. TCRdb itself ran the PCR reads through MiXCR, one entry per CDR3 protein. The repertoire holds nearly 250,000 distinct CDR3 sequences, with roughly 8.2% as singletons. Material: PBMCs, mostly from graft donor cells, obtained 180 days after TCRalphabeta/CD19-depleted stem cell transplant. The source of these receptors is a male patient younger than 18 who had a stem cell transplant for acute lymphoblastic leukemia, so the T cells may come from the graft donor. CDR3s include the opening cysteine and the closing phenylalanine or tryptophan.

J gene: TRBJ2-5
V gene: TRBV15
CDR3 protein: CATSRDPGSGETQYF

J gene: TRBJ2-3
V gene: TRBV29-1
CDR3 protein: CSVGTGGATDTQYF

J gene: TRBJ1-1
V gene: TRBV4-3
CDR3 protein: CASSQGPGYTEAFF

J gene: TRBJ2-2
V gene: TRBV3-1
CDR3 protein: CASSPSPGFTGELFF

J gene: TRBJ2-7
V gene: TRBV20-1
CDR3 protein: CSAYDRASYEQYF

J gene: TRBJ2-2
V gene: TRBV19
CDR3 protein: CASSSRSTSGRGELFF

J gene: TRBJ2-7
V gene: TRBV20-1
CDR3 protein: CSARDLAGRDYEQYF

J gene: TRBJ2-3
V gene: TRBV5-1
CDR3 protein: CASSRGQGDTDTQYF

J gene: TRBJ2-7
V gene: TRBV11-1
CDR3 protein: CASSRLAGVSEQYF

J gene: TRBJ2-7
V gene: TRBV19
CDR3 protein: CAPGRGKGYEQYF